Listed here are 2 T cell receptor beta chains from one sample, sequenced in a study of blood T cell repertoires in COVID-19. The table came from immunoSEQ multiplex PCR; TCRdb's copy has only in-frame clones and leaves some out. This table holds around 470,000 clones, about 88% found once. The specimen was peripheral blood. These receptors came from a young man with COVID-19, enrolled during active disease.

The chain combines TRBV7-3 with TRBJ2-3; weak D call: TRBD2 (5 bases). This CDR3 comprises 14 residues. Germline CDR1 and CDR2: SGHTA and FQGTGA. The ends were cut back, 5 bases at V and 1 base at J, with 10 bases in the middle. CDR3 loop: CASSRGPGTDTQYF. CDR3 coding DNA: TGTGCCAGCAGCCGAGGGCCTGGCACAGATACGCAGTATTTT.

The chain combines TRBV18 with TRBJ1-2, with 10 bases identical to TRBD1. This CDR3 contains 16 residues. Germline trimming cut 2 bases from V and 3 bases from J; bases unmatched to any gene: 6. The germline CDR1 and CDR2 sequences are KGHSH and LQKENI. The CDR3 DNA reads as TGTGCCAGCTCACCAAATGGACAGGGGGGAGACTATGGCTACACCTTC. Its translation is CASSPNGQGGDYGYTF.